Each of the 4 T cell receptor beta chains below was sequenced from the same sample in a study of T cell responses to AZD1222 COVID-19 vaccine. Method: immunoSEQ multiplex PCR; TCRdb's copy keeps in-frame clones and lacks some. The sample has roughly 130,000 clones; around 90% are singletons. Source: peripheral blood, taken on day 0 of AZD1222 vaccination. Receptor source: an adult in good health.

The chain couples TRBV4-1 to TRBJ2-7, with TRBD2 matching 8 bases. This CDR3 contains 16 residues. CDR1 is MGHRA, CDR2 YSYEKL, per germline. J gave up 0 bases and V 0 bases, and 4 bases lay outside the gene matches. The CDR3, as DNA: TGCGCCAGCAGCCAAGAAAGGAGCGGGAGCTCCTACGAGCAGTACTTC. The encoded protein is CASSQERSGSSYEQYF.

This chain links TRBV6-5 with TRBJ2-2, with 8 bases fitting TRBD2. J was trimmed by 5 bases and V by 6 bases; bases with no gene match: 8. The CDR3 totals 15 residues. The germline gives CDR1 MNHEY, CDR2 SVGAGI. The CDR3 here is CASSRGLVGTGELFF. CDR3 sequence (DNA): TGTGCCAGCAGCCGGGGACTAGTAGGGACCGGGGAGCTGTTTTTT.

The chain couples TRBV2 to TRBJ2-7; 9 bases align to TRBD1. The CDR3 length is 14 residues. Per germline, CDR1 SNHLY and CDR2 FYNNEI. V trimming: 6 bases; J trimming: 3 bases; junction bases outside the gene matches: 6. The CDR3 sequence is CASSGTGIGYEQYF. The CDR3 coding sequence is TGTGCCAGCAGCGGGACAGGGATAGGCTACGAGCAGTACTTC.

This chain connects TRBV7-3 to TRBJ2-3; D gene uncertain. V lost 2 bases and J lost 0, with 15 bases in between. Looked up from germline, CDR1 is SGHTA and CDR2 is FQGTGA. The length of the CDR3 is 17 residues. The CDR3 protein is CASSLYVQAASTDTQYF. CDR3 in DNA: TGTGCCAGCAGCTTATATGTCCAGGCCGCGAGCACAGATACGCAGTATTTT.